A single sample is the source of the 21 T cell receptor beta chains below, sequenced in a study of blood T cell repertoires in COVID-19. Repertoires were generated with immunoSEQ multiplex PCR, while TCRdb's copy carries only in-frame clones and drops some. The sample has about 73,000 clones; under 95% are singletons. The sequenced sample consisted of peripheral blood. The origin of the receptors is a woman of 80 years or more with active or convalescent COVID-19.

The V gene is TRBV7-2, the J gene TRBJ1-3; D ambiguous. Germline CDR1 is SGHTA and CDR2 is FQGNSA. This CDR3 region has 12 residues. The ends were cut back, 5 bases at V and 1 base at J, with 3 bases in the middle. The CDR3 protein is CASSPSGNTIYF. CDR3 sequence (DNA): TGTGCCAGCAGCCCATCTGGAAACACCATATATTTT.

The rearrangement links TRBV5-1 to TRBJ1-4; D gene unclear. V lost 5 bases and J 0 bases, leaving 14 bases between the germline ends. CDR3 length equals 16 residues. Per the germline V gene, CDR1 is SGHRS and CDR2 is YFSETQ. DNA of the CDR3: TGCGCCAGCAGACCGCTTACAGAGACAACTAATGAAAAACTGTTTTTT. It yields the protein CASRPLTETTNEKLFF.

The chain has TRBV28 and TRBJ1-1; a weak D match, TRBD1 (6 bases). Germline V CDR1 and CDR2: MDHEN, SYDVKM. Trimming left V 2 bases short and J 4 bases short, with 14 bases between. The CDR3 totals 15 residues. CDR3 coding DNA: TGTGCCAGCAGTTTACTCGGGACAATCACCACTGAAGCTTTCTTT. Its protein is CASSLLGTITTEAFF.

This chain connects TRBV28 to TRBJ2-7, with 9 bases fitting TRBD1. V shed 5 bases, J shed 6 bases, and the junction held 5 bases outside the gene matches. Germline V gene data show CDR1 as MDHEN and CDR2 as SYDVKM. The CDR3 runs 13 residues. The CDR3 coding sequence is TGTGCCAGCAGTGGACAGGGGATCGGCGAGCAGTACTTC. The encoded protein is CASSGQGIGEQYF. The full variable domain, in which reference TRBV28 and TRBJ2-7 provide the parts outside the CDR3, is DVKVTQSSRYLVKRTGEKVFLECVQDMDHENMFWYRQDPGLGLRLIYFSYDVKMKEKGDIPEGYSVSREKKERFSLILESASTNQTSMYLCASSGQGIGEQYFGPGTRLTVT.

The chain is built from TRBV30 and TRBJ1-1; TRBD1 agrees at 12 bases. The CDR3 is made up of 16 amino acids. The ends lost 1 base at V and 4 bases at J; junction bases unmatched: 7. Germline CDR1 reads GTSNPN; CDR2 reads SVGIG (reference sequence). This chain's CDR3 is CAWSEGQGAPVTEAFF. The CDR3 coding sequence is TGTGCCTGGAGTGAGGGACAGGGGGCTCCCGTCACTGAAGCTTTCTTT.

The rearrangement joins TRBV28 to TRBJ2-7; TRBD1 agrees at 10 bases. The CDR3 sequence is 15 residues long. J was trimmed by 4 bases and V by 5 bases; bases with no gene match: 8. Germline V gene sequence: CDR1 MDHEN, CDR2 SYDVKM. The CDR3 here is CASSHSDRGLYEQYF. DNA of the CDR3: TGTGCCAGCAGTCATTCTGACAGGGGGCTATACGAGCAGTACTTC.

The chain employs TRBV11-2 and TRBJ2-5; no clear D. CDR1 is SGHAT and CDR2 is FQNNGV in the germline V gene. The CDR3 sequence is 14 residues long. Trimming removed 1 base at V and 5 bases at J, with 11 bases between. This CDR3 reads CASSLVGGRETQYF. The CDR3 region has the DNA TGTGCCAGCAGCTTAGTAGGCGGTCGGGAGACCCAGTACTTC.

The gene calls are TRBV28 and TRBJ1-6, with D perhaps matching TRBD1 (5 bases). The CDR3 totals 16 residues. Trimming stripped 4 bases from V and 5 bases from J, with 15 bases between. The germline V gene encodes CDR1 MDHEN and CDR2 SYDVKM. The CDR3 here is CASSSVAWGDNSPLHF. CDR3 in DNA: TGTGCCAGCAGTTCCGTGGCCTGGGGGGATAATTCACCCCTCCACTTT.

J is TRBJ1-5 and V is TRBV19; 7 bases are a match to TRBD1. The CDR3 loop spans 18 amino acids. Looked up from germline, CDR1 is LNHDA and CDR2 is SQIVND (reference sequence). The J segment lost 2 bases and the V segment lost 5 bases, leaving 15 bases of the junction unmatched. CDR3 in amino acids: CASSGRDSYNLGNQPQHF. The DNA of the CDR3 is TGTGCCAGTAGTGGCCGGGACAGCTATAACTTAGGCAATCAGCCCCAGCATTTT.

The chain employs TRBV5-1 and TRBJ2-3; TRBD1 aligns across 10 bases. The CDR3 covers 16 residues. Germline V CDR1 and CDR2: SGHRS, YFSETQ. V lost 3 bases to trimming and J lost 8 bases; unmatched junction nucleotides: 12. The CDR3 protein is CASSWSRDRGQSTQYF. Written as DNA, the CDR3 is TGCGCCAGCAGCTGGAGCCGGGACAGGGGTCAAAGTACGCAGTATTTT.

The chain employs TRBV28 and TRBJ1-2; 7 nucleotides agree with TRBD1. Germline lookup yields CDR1 MDHEN and CDR2 SYDVKM. This CDR3 comprises 14 residues. With V trimmed by 1 base and J by 4 bases, 3 bases remained unmatched. The CDR3 is CASSLLGTAYGYTF. The CDR3 DNA reads TGTGCCAGCAGTTTATTAGGGACAGCCTATGGCTACACCTTC.

CDR3 DNA: TGTGCCAGCAGTTGTACTCTAGCGGGGGATGGTCCGCAAGAGACCCAGTACTTC. Translation gives CASSCTLAGDGPQETQYF. The gene calls are TRBV21-1 and TRBJ2-5; TRBD2 reflects the table's D call only, with no check against the DNA. TRBV21-1 represents a pseudogene. The CDR3 length is 18 residues.

CDR3 bases: TGCGCCAGCAGCCAGGAACGGGGATACGAGCAGTTCTTC. It yields the protein CASSQERGYEQFF. The rearrangement uses TRBV4-3 and TRBJ2-1, with D possibly TRBD2 on 5 matching bases. Trimming pared 3 bases from V and 10 bases from J, leaving 13 bases between. Germline V gene sequence: CDR1 LGHNA, CDR2 YSLEER. The CDR3 loop spans 13 amino acids.

CDR3: CASSQAFNQPQHF. In nucleotides, the CDR3 is TGCGCCAGCAGCCAAGCATTCAATCAGCCCCAGCATTTT. The genes are TRBV4-1 and TRBJ1-5; no reliable D call. Germline V gene lookup returns CDR1 MGHRA and CDR2 YSYEKL. V was pared by 1 base and J by 3 bases, with 4 bases between. The CDR3 covers 13 residues.

This chain uses TRBV11-2 with TRBJ2-1; D is perhaps TRBD1 (5 bases). The CDR3 consists of 13 residues. Trimming removed 6 bases from V and 5 bases from J, with 11 bases in between. Germline V gives CDR1 SGHAT, CDR2 FQNNGV. DNA for the CDR3: TGTGCCAGCAGAGGGGAAGGGCACAATGAGCAGTTCTTC. As protein: CASRGEGHNEQFF.

The chain uses TRBV5-1 and TRBJ2-3; D is possibly TRBD1 (6 bases). V lost 2 bases and J lost 10, with 20 bases in between. The CDR3 totals 15 residues. Germline CDR1 reads SGHRS; CDR2 reads YFSETQ. The CDR3 protein is CASSLGGDTTRPQYF. The CDR3 nucleotides read TGCGCCAGCAGCTTAGGGGGAGATACTACCCGACCGCAGTATTTT.

V usage is TRBV19 and J usage is TRBJ2-2; no clear D. Germline lookup yields CDR1 LNHDA and CDR2 SQIVND (reference sequence). V lost 3 bases and J lost 2, with 7 bases in between. CDR3 length: 14 amino acids. The CDR3 is CASSMGQNTGELFF. CDR3 DNA sequence: TGTGCCAGTAGTATGGGCCAAAACACCGGGGAGCTGTTTTTT.

The rearrangement uses TRBV9 and TRBJ1-5; possible D gene TRBD1, 5 bases. The CDR3 has 14 amino acids. The V gene's germline CDR1 is SGDLS and CDR2 YYNGEE. V was pared by 3 bases and J by 5 bases, with 12 bases between. CDR3 nucleotide sequence: TGTGCCAGCAGCGAGATAGACAGTTATCAGCCCCAGCATTTT. This gives the protein CASSEIDSYQPQHF.

The chain combines TRBV28 with TRBJ1-2; TRBD1 agrees at 10 bases. Trimming removed 4 bases from V and 4 bases from J; junction bases left unmatched: 6. There are 15 residues in the CDR3. CDR1 is MDHEN and CDR2 is SYDVKM in the germline V gene. The CDR3 protein is CASSSTGGRGYGYTF. The CDR3 region has the DNA TGTGCCAGCAGTTCGACAGGGGGCCGAGGCTATGGCTACACCTTC.

The chain joins TRBV5-4 to TRBJ2-6, with D possibly being TRBD2 (6 bases). The germline gives CDR1 SGHNT, CDR2 YYREEE (reference sequence). This CDR3 comprises 18 residues. V dropped 0 bases and J dropped 0 bases, with 13 bases sitting between them. The CDR3 coding sequence is TGTGCCAGCAGCTTGGGGGGGACTGCGAGCTCTGGGGCCAACGTCCTGACTTTC. Protein: CASSLGGTASSGANVLTF.

The chain joins TRBV6-6 to TRBJ1-5; 10 positions agree with TRBD1. CDR1 and CDR2 from the germline V gene are MNHNY and SVGAGI (reference sequence). Unmatched junction bases numbered 4, after V lost 7 bases and J lost 1 base. The CDR3 is 15 amino acids. CDR3 amino acids: CASTGQGGSNQPQHF. The CDR3 DNA follows: TGTGCCAGCACCGGACAGGGGGGGAGCAATCAGCCCCAGCATTTT.